This T cell receptor beta chain was profiled in a study of shared clonotypes between healthy human individuals. Study results and limitations: An expected dependence of interdonor clonotype sharing on sequencing depth was noted. In the sorted subsets, rarefaction showed sequencing was incomplete despite large depth. Clonotypes which were not shared had lower generation probabilities than clonotypes that all four donors shared.

Germline V lookup: CDR1 KGHSH, CDR2 LQKENI. V dropped 4 bases and J dropped 6; count of bases not matched to a gene: 11. The CDR3 is made up of 16 amino acids. The method was immunoSEQ multiplex PCR; TCRdb's version includes in-frame clones alone and lacks a portion of them. The repertoire holds under 2,500,000 clones, with around 95% as singletons. Note on this clone: The antigen is unknown.

The chain combines TRBV18 with TRBJ2-2, with TRBD2 identical over 7 bases. The specimen sequenced was naive CD4+ T cells sorted from blood. Regarding subset: CD45RA+ positively selected. The clonotype comes from a young man in good health. The CDR3 reads CASSRLLAGDPGELFF. CDR3 DNA sequence: TGTGCCAGCTCACGACTACTGGCGGGAGACCCCGGGGAGCTGTTTTTT.